The 6 T cell receptor beta chains below come from one sample, sequenced in a study of shared T cell receptors in the human thymus (dated by TCRdb to about 2021). Libraries were made using the immunoSEQ multiplex PCR assay. The immuneACCESS repertoire file appears here via TCRdb, limited to in-frame rearrangements. These files lack a portion of the clones; in checked studies, under half of the deficit traces to unresolved V genes, and the cause of the others is not known. The sample table shows hundreds of thousands of clones, and about 89% are seen once. The ten largest clones represent over 0.008% of the sample. The same data also went into a second study, on human thymus T cells.

The specimen sequenced was thymocytes. The receptors shown here come from a boy less than two years old with a congenital heart defect. Donor details come from another sample of the same person, matched by shared clones.

V usage is TRBV2 and J usage is TRBJ1-2; tentative D call: TRBD1 (6 bases). V was pared by 3 bases and J by 3 bases, with 14 bases between. This CDR3 has 15 amino acids. From germline, CDR1 is SNHLY and CDR2 FYNNEI. CDR3 protein: CASSDCRGRHYGYTF. The CDR3, as DNA: TGTGCCAGCAGTGATTGCAGGGGAAGACACTATGGCTACACCTTC.

The chain joins TRBV7-9 to TRBJ2-7; 7 nucleotides line up with TRBD1. This CDR3 is 15 amino acids long. CDR1 and CDR2 from the germline V gene are SEHNR and FQNEAQ (reference sequence). The ends lost 1 base at V and 2 bases at J; junction bases unmatched: 5. The CDR3 DNA reads TGTGCCAGCAGCTTAGTCAAACAGGGGACCTACGAGCAGTACTTC. It encodes CASSLVKQGTYEQYF.

The CDR3 loop reads CASSLIRPRDEKLFF. The CDR3 coding sequence is TGTGCCAGCAGTTTAATTAGGCCACGGGATGAAAAACTGTTTTTT. The V call is TRBV2, the J call TRBJ1-4, with unresolved D. V was cut by 5 bases and J by 6 bases, with 16 bases left in between. The CDR3 covers 15 residues. Per germline, CDR1 SNHLY and CDR2 FYNNEI.

The chain has TRBV29-1 and TRBJ2-2; 14 bases are a match to TRBD2. Germline V lookup: CDR1 SQVTM, CDR2 ANQGSEA. The CDR3 loop spans 16 amino acids. V was clipped by 6 bases and J by 6 bases; unmatched bases: 9. DNA for the CDR3: TGCAGCGTGTGGAAGGAGACTAGCGGGAGGGCCGGGGAGCTGTTTTTT. Protein product: CSVWKETSGRAGELFF.

The CDR3 coding sequence is TGTGCCAGCAGTTCCGGCAACTCCGGACAGAACACTGAAGCTTTCTTT. Amino acid sequence: CASSSGNSGQNTEAFF. The chain carries TRBV6-5 and TRBJ1-1, with D possibly TRBD1 on 5 matching bases. This CDR3 region has 16 residues. The V end was cut by 4 bases, the J end by 1 base, with 16 bases between. Looked up from germline, CDR1 is MNHEY and CDR2 is SVGAGI.

V gene TRBV4-3 combines with J gene TRBJ2-2; TRBD1 matches at 12 bases. The germline V gene encodes CDR1 LGHNA and CDR2 YSLEER. The CDR3 is 17 residues long. The V and J ends lost 1 base and 6 bases, in that order; junction bases with no gene match: 6. The CDR3 coding sequence is TGCGCCAGCAGCCAAGTCGGTTGGGACAGGGGGCCCGGGGAGCTGTTTTTT. The encoded protein is CASSQVGWDRGPGELFF.